These 10 T cell receptor beta chains came from one sample sequenced in a study of T-cell memory formation after mild COVID-19. A single record per CDR3 protein comes from TCRdb applying MiXCR to the 5' RACE reads. Here the sample spans around 410,000 distinct CDR3 sequences, more than 20% being singletons. The sample was PBMCs or a T cell subset sorted from them (not recorded which). These receptors came from an adult woman who had mild COVID-19 (a few samples of this study predate the infection). Cell type and time point are not known.

There are a few counts of this clonotype. A read error may produce the germline difference seen at one junction end. The chain couples TRBV5-1 to TRBJ2-1, with TRBD2 identical over 11 bases. CDR1 and CDR2 from the germline V gene are SGHRS and YFSETQ. The CDR3 sequence is 15 residues long. Here the CDR3 DNA reads TGCGCCAGCACCCCCAATACTAGCGGGAGACCCCAGTGGGTCTTC. Protein sequence: CASTPNTSGRPQWVF.

This clonotype was seen more than once but under ten times. This rearrangement joins TRBV6-2 or TRBV6-3 to TRBJ2-5; tentative D call: TRBD1 (6 bases). Trimming removed 5 bases from V and 6 bases from J, with 19 bases in between. This CDR3 has 15 residues. The germline V gene encodes CDR1 MNHEY and CDR2 SVGEGT. CDR3 residues: CASSASGTTLKTQYF. CDR3 in DNA: TGTGCCAGCAGTGCGTCCGGGACAACTCTCAAGACCCAGTACTTC.

In this sample, this clonotype turned up a few times. The chain is built from TRBV20-1 and TRBJ2-1, with D possibly matching TRBD2 (6 bases). The CDR3 runs 16 residues. Per the germline V gene, CDR1 is DFQATT and CDR2 is SNEGSKA (reference sequence). Trimming stripped 0 bases from V and 3 bases from J, with 15 bases between. The CDR3 nucleotides are TGCAGTGCTAGAGATCGGCTAGCGTCGGTCTACAATGAGCAGTTCTTC. As protein: CSARDRLASVYNEQFF.

V is TRBV7-8 and J is TRBJ2-7; D might be TRBD1 or TRBD2, each matching 6 bases. V lost 1 base, J lost 2 bases, and 12 bases lay in between. The CDR3 extends over 15 amino acids. The germline CDR1 and CDR2 sequences are SGHVS and FQNEAQ. DNA for the CDR3: TGTGCCAGCAGCTTAGACGCTAGGGGGGCCTACGAGCAGTACTTC. Translation gives CASSLDARGAYEQYF. Variable domain in full (rest from reference TRBV7-8 and TRBJ2-7): GAGVSQSPRYKVAKRGQDVALRCDPISGHVSLFWYQQALGQGPEFLTYFQNEAQLDKSGLPSDRFFAERPEGSVSTLKIQRTQQEDSAVYLCASSLDARGAYEQYFGPGTRLTVT.

The chain is built from TRBV5-8 and TRBJ2-1; possibly TRBD1 or TRBD2 for D (6 bases each). Trimming stripped 6 bases from V and 0 bases from J, with 13 bases between. The CDR3 is 15 amino acids. Germline V gene sequence: CDR1 SGHTS, CDR2 YDEGEE. Written as DNA, the CDR3 is TGTGCCAGCACAGCGGAGGGGGGCTCCTACAATGAGCAGTTCTTC. Translation: CASTAEGGSYNEQFF.

The V call is TRBV18, the J call TRBJ2-1, with 11 bases fitting TRBD2. The V gene end was trimmed by 6 bases and the J gene end by 5 bases; junction bases not matched to a gene: 6. Germline CDR1 and CDR2: KGHSH and LQKENI. CDR3 size: 15 residues. CDR3: CASSGLADWNNEQFF. DNA for the CDR3: TGTGCCAGCTCGGGACTAGCGGATTGGAACAATGAGCAGTTCTTC.

This clonotype was seen a handful of times. The chain combines TRBV4-2 with TRBJ1-5; no clear D gene. Germline V gives CDR1 LGHNA, CDR2 YNFKEQ. V gave up 4 bases and J gave up 5 bases, with 9 bases separating them. The CDR3 has 13 residues. CDR3 sequence reads: CASSPPGDQPQHF. CDR3 in DNA: TGTGCCAGCAGCCCCCCAGGAGATCAGCCCCAGCATTTT.

This clonotype was seen ten or more times. V gene TRBV7-3 combines with J gene TRBJ1-2, with D unresolved. Trimming took off 0 bases at V and 7 bases at J, with 6 bases between the two ends. CDR3 length: 12 residues. The germline V gene has CDR1 SGHTA and CDR2 FQGTGA. In DNA form, the CDR3 reads TGTGCCAGCAGCTTAACAGGTGTTGGCTACACCTTC. Translating it yields CASSLTGVGYTF.

This clonotype came up a few times. The chain links TRBV11-2 to TRBJ2-3, with D tentatively TRBD2 (6 bases). The germline gives CDR1 SGHAT, CDR2 FQNNGV. V was clipped by 3 bases and J by 1 base, with 14 bases between them. The CDR3 is made up of 16 amino acids. This CDR3 reads CASSFRGRGGTDTQYF. The CDR3 DNA is TGTGCCAGCAGCTTTAGGGGACGCGGGGGCACAGATACGCAGTATTTT.

This clonotype came up a few times. This rearrangement joins TRBV4-1 to TRBJ1-1, with D perhaps TRBD1 (6 bases). The CDR3 consists of 16 residues. Germline CDR1 reads MGHRA; CDR2 reads YSYEKL. Trimming took off 0 bases at V and 4 bases at J, with 15 bases between the two ends. As DNA, the CDR3 is TGCGCCAGCAGCCAAGAGTTACAGGGCCAGGGCACTGAAGCTTTCTTT. Protein product: CASSQELQGQGTEAFF.